The rows below give T cell receptor beta chains drawn from one sample of a study of shared clonotypes between healthy human individuals. Profiled with immunoSEQ multiplex PCR; TCRdb holds only in-frame clones, not every one. The top ten clones hold approximately 0.13% of a sample with more than 2 million clones, 85% to 95% of them seen once. Sample: naive CD4+ T cells sorted from blood. The source of these receptors is a man between 18 and 35 years old in good health. Each CDR3 is given with its conserved first and last residue. D genes are given only for firm matches. Expanded clones are given a class, and other clones once, few, many or no size at all.

CDR3 length	V gene	clone size	D gene	J gene	CDR3 protein	CDR3 DNA
14	TRBV10-2	NA	TRBD1	TRBJ2-7	CASTPGTGPYEQYF	TGCGCCAGCACCCCCGGGACAGGGCCCTACGAGCAGTACTTC
14	TRBV30	NA	NA	TRBJ1-5	CAWKAGHSNQPQHF	TGTGCCTGGAAGGCAGGTCATAGCAATCAGCCCCAGCATTTT
14	TRBV6-6	NA	NA	TRBJ1-2	CASSYSGLPSGYTF	TGTGCCAGCAGTTACTCGGGCCTCCCAAGCGGCTACACCTTC
14	TRBV19	once	NA	TRBJ1-5	CASSPMGANQPQHF	TGTGCCAGTAGTCCAATGGGGGCGAATCAGCCCCAGCATTTT
12	TRBV2	NA	NA	TRBJ2-1	CASSERTDEQFF	TGTGCCAGCAGTGAACGGACAGATGAGCAGTTCTTC
12	TRBV5-4	NA	NA	TRBJ1-4	CASSSVDEKLFF	TGTGCCAGCAGCTCAGTGGATGAAAAACTGTTTTTT
16	TRBV4-3	NA	TRBD2	TRBJ2-2	CASSQERTSGTGELFF	TGCGCCAGCAGCCAAGAACGGACTAGCGGTACCGGGGAGCTGTTTTTT
15	TRBV16	NA	NA	TRBJ2-7	CASSQSMGPSYEQYF	TGTGCCAGCAGCCAATCCATGGGACCGTCCTACGAGCAGTACTTC
14	TRBV4-1	NA	NA	TRBJ1-1	CASSQDQGRTEAFF	TGCGCCAGCAGCCAAGACCAGGGACGCACTGAAGCTTTCTTT
16	TRBV25-1	NA	TRBD2	TRBJ2-5	CASSEQTSRDQETQYF	TGTGCCAGCAGTGAACAGACTAGCAGAGACCAAGAGACCCAGTACTTC
17	TRBV2	NA	TRBD1	TRBJ2-2	CASGHRRGTGNTGELFF	TGTGCCAGCGGTCACCGGCGCGGGACAGGGAACACCGGGGAGCTGTTTTTT
15	TRBV19	NA	NA	TRBJ1-5	CASDRRQAGNQPQHF	TGTGCCAGCGATAGGCGACAGGCTGGCAATCAGCCCCAGCATTTT
13	TRBV6-5	NA	TRBD2	TRBJ2-1	CASTRTSGNEQFF	TGTGCCAGCACGAGGACTAGTGGCAATGAGCAGTTCTTC
17	TRBV7-2	NA	TRBD2	TRBJ2-3	CASSLEGLAMRTDTQYF	TGTGCCAGCAGCCTGGAAGGACTAGCGATGAGAACAGATACGCAGTATTTT
15	TRBV15	NA	NA	TRBJ1-1	CATSRDMAMGTEAFF	TGTGCCACCAGCAGAGATATGGCGATGGGCACTGAAGCTTTCTTT
14	TRBV9	NA	NA	TRBJ1-4	CASSVGVTNEKLFF	TGTGCCAGCAGCGTAGGGGTAACTAATGAAAAACTGTTTTTT
15	TRBV2	NA	NA	TRBJ1-6	CASSESGSWNSPLHF	TGTGCCAGCAGTGAAAGTGGCAGTTGGAATTCACCCCTCCACTTT
17	TRBV30	NA	TRBD1	TRBJ1-1	CAWSLLGDRGQDTEAFF	TGTGCCTGGAGTCTCCTCGGGGACAGGGGGCAAGACACTGAAGCTTTCTTT
16	TRBV7-8	NA	TRBD1	TRBJ1-1	CASSLEGQGLNTEAFF	TGTGCCAGCAGCTTAGAGGGACAGGGGCTGAACACTGAAGCTTTCTTT
13	TRBV6-5	NA	TRBD1	TRBJ1-2	CASSTGGNYGYTF	TGTGCCAGCAGTACAGGGGGGAACTATGGCTACACCTTC
13	TRBV29-1	NA	NA	TRBJ1-3	CSVVSGSGNTIYF	TGCAGCGTTGTCTCAGGTTCTGGAAACACCATATATTTT
15	TRBV10-3	NA	TRBD1	TRBJ2-7	CAIRLRDSPSGEQYF	TGTGCCATCAGACTCCGGGACAGTCCTTCCGGCGAGCAGTACTTC
14	TRBV9	NA	NA	TRBJ1-6	CASSVGRDDSPLHF	TGTGCCAGCAGCGTAGGCAGGGACGATTCACCCCTCCACTTT
12	TRBV21-1	NA	NA	TRBJ1-4	CASSKRVGKLFF	TGTGCCAGCAGCAAACGGGTCGGGAAACTGTTTTTT
16	TRBV5-1	NA	TRBD1	TRBJ2-5	CASSSTGDLKWETQYF	TGCGCCAGCAGCTCGACAGGGGATCTTAAGTGGGAGACCCAGTACTTC
16	TRBV9	NA	TRBD2	TRBJ2-2	CASSVGASGNTGELFF	TGTGCCAGCAGCGTAGGTGCTAGCGGGAACACCGGGGAGCTGTTTTTT
13	TRBV30	NA	NA	TRBJ1-1	CAWTRAANTEAFF	TGTGCCTGGACCCGGGCCGCGAACACTGAAGCTTTCTTT
17	TRBV5-6	NA	TRBD1	TRBJ2-4	CASSTKGDRGPQNIQYF	TGTGCCAGCAGCACCAAGGGGGACAGGGGGCCTCAAAACATTCAGTACTTC
15	TRBV7-6	NA	TRBD2	TRBJ2-4	CASSSLGLGGNIQYF	TGTGCCAGCAGCTCCCTGGGACTAGGTGGAAACATTCAGTACTTC
12	TRBV28	NA	NA	TRBJ2-4	CASSWMRDIQYF	TGTGCCAGCAGTTGGATGAGAGACATTCAGTACTTC
12	TRBV6-5	NA	TRBD2	TRBJ2-5	CASRKAGGPQYF	TGTGCCAGCAGAAAAGCGGGGGGGCCCCAGTACTTC
12	TRBV5-1	NA	NA	TRBJ2-3	CASRQRTDTQYF	TGCGCCAGTAGACAGCGCACAGATACGCAGTATTTT
14	TRBV6-5	NA	TRBD2	TRBJ2-7	CASTESGGSYEQYF	TGTGCCAGCACCGAATCGGGAGGCTCCTACGAGCAGTACTTC
15	TRBV6-5	NA	NA	TRBJ1-2	CASSLVQGTNYGYTF	TGTGCCAGCAGCCTAGTCCAGGGGACTAACTATGGCTACACCTTC
15	TRBV10-2	NA	TRBD1	TRBJ1-4	CASNLQGGTNEKLFF	TGCGCCAGCAACCTACAGGGGGGAACTAATGAAAAACTGTTTTTT
16	TRBV5-1	NA	NA	TRBJ2-1	CASSLTGLGSYNEQFF	TGCGCCAGCAGCTTGACAGGTCTGGGCTCCTACAATGAGCAGTTCTTC
15	TRBV7-9	NA	NA	TRBJ2-3	CASSLVWTLPDTQYF	TGTGCCAGCAGCTTAGTCTGGACCCTCCCAGATACGCAGTATTTT
15	TRBV6-5	NA	TRBD1	TRBJ2-7	CASSYRDRGDYEQYF	TGTGCCAGCAGTTACAGGGACAGGGGAGATTACGAGCAGTACTTC
14	TRBV7-2	NA	NA	TRBJ2-3	CASSFGGATDTQYF	TGTGCCAGCAGCTTTGGGGGAGCTACAGATACGCAGTATTTT
14	TRBV28	NA	NA	TRBJ2-3	CASSGTTSTDTQYF	TGTGCCAGTTCCGGGACAACCAGCACAGATACGCAGTATTTT
15	TRBV9	NA	TRBD2	TRBJ2-5	CASSVGLAGVETQYF	TGTGCCAGCAGCGTAGGACTAGCGGGGGTTGAGACCCAGTACTTC
12	TRBV6-5	NA	NA	TRBJ2-1	CASSRTANPQFF	TGTGCCAGCAGCAGAACAGCCAACCCCCAGTTCTTC
15	TRBV7-9	NA	NA	TRBJ1-1	CASSLAAGKRTEAFF	TGTGCCAGCAGCTTAGCGGCAGGGAAAAGGACTGAAGCTTTCTTT
16	TRBV7-6	NA	NA	TRBJ2-2	CASSREGQVNTGELFF	TGTGCCAGCAGCCGAGAGGGGCAGGTGAACACCGGGGAGCTGTTTTTT
13	TRBV6-5	NA	TRBD2	TRBJ2-1	CASRKGLAGGKFF	TGTGCCAGCAGGAAGGGACTAGCGGGGGGCAAGTTCTTC
14	TRBV30	NA	TRBD1	TRBJ1-6	CAWSVRQGGSPLHF	TGTGCCTGGAGTGTTCGGCAGGGGGGTTCACCCCTCCACTTT
10	TRBV7-9	once	NA	TRBJ2-2	CASSGGELFF	TGTGCCAGCAGTGGCGGGGAGCTGTTTTTT
14	TRBV27	NA	NA	TRBJ2-7	CASSLGPPSYEQYF	TGTGCCAGCAGTTTGGGACCCCCTTCCTACGAGCAGTACTTC